This T cell receptor (beta chain) was documented in a study of blood T cell repertoires in COVID-19. Study context: PBMCs, B-cell-depleted T cells, or T cells provided the cDNA or gDNA that made up the material.

In the authors' workflow: Estimation of nucleated cell counts was performed using reference gene primer amplification. Assay used: immunoSEQ multiplex PCR; TCRdb lists only in-frame clones, some missing. That table furnishes V, J and clone size, whereas the DNA furnished D and trimming. This repertoire shows just under 95,000 clones, 80% found once; its top ten account for 15% to 20%. Germline CDR1 and CDR2: KGHSH and LQKENI. V lost 5 bases and J 10 bases, leaving 12 bases between the germline ends. The length of the CDR3 is 13 residues. The chain combines TRBV18 with TRBJ1-6; possible D gene TRBD1, 5 bases. This clonotype was sampled from a human donor in a cohort sampled during active COVID-19. The sample comprised peripheral blood. This CDR3 reads CASSGTWESPLHF. The CDR3 DNA is TGTGCCAGCTCAGGGACTTGGGAATCACCCCTCCACTTT.